The 29 T cell receptor beta chains given below trace back to one sample, sequenced in a study of blood T cell repertoires in COVID-19. This table comes from immunoSEQ multiplex PCR, and its TCRdb copy is limited to in-frame clones, with some not included. The sample comprises 100,000 or so clones, about 80% of which are singletons, and around 30% rests with the top ten. Material for sequencing was peripheral blood. The source is an older man with active or convalescent COVID-19.

The rearrangement joins TRBV19 to TRBJ1-2; no reliable D call. Trimming removed 3 bases from V and 4 bases from J, with 18 bases in between. Germline V lookup: CDR1 LNHDA, CDR2 SQIVND (reference sequence). This CDR3 region has 16 residues. CDR3 protein: CASSITPSSPGYGYTF. CDR3 DNA sequence: TGTGCCAGTAGTATCACTCCGAGTTCCCCGGGCTATGGCTACACCTTC.

The chain combines TRBV7-6 with TRBJ1-4, with a tentative D call TRBD1 (5 bases). V was clipped by 3 bases and J by 7 bases, with 15 bases between them. CDR1 is SGHVS, CDR2 FNYEAQ, per germline. The CDR3 has 15 residues. The CDR3: CASSFGAGWSEKLFF. CDR3 in DNA: TGTGCCAGCAGCTTTGGGGCAGGGTGGAGTGAAAAACTGTTTTTT. Combining the CDR3 with reference TRBV7-6 and TRBJ1-4 gives the whole variable domain GAGVSQSPRYKVTKRGQDVALRCDPISGHVSLYWYRQALGQGPEFLTYFNYEAQQDKSGLPNDRFSAERPEGSISTLTIQRTEQRDSAMYRCASSFGAGWSEKLFFGSGTQLSVL.

This clone was detected only a few times. The V call is TRBV7-2, the J call TRBJ2-1, with TRBD2 identical over 7 bases. The CDR3 is 15 amino acids. Germline V lookup: CDR1 SGHTA, CDR2 FQGNSA. With 1 base clipped from V and 5 bases from J, the junction kept 5 bases outside the gene matches. The CDR3 nucleotides are TGTGCCAGCAGCTTAGTGGTGACTAGCAACAATGAGCAGTTCTTC. This translates into CASSLVVTSNNEQFF.

The rearrangement links TRBV30 to TRBJ1-2; TRBD1 might be the D (5 bases). CDR3 length: 13 residues. V lost 0 bases to trimming and J lost 8 bases, with 13 bases between them. CDR1 is GTSNPN, CDR2 SVGIG, per germline (reference sequence). The CDR3 region is CAWSVARELGYTF. The CDR3 DNA follows: TGTGCCTGGAGTGTGGCCAGGGAATTAGGCTACACCTTC.

The rearrangement joins TRBV7-9 to TRBJ1-2; 7 positions match TRBD1. V shed 7 bases, J shed 0 bases, and the junction held 17 bases outside the gene matches. The CDR3 contains 18 residues. Germline assignment: CDR1 SEHNR and CDR2 FQNEAQ (reference sequence). The chain's CDR3 is CASTYPSGRGPANYGYTF. CDR3 nucleotide sequence: TGTGCCAGCACCTACCCGTCGGGAAGGGGGCCAGCTAACTATGGCTACACCTTC.

The genes are TRBV5-4 and TRBJ1-2; no clear D. CDR1 and CDR2 (germline): SGHNT, YYREEE (reference sequence). Deletions cut 4 bases from V and 3 bases from J, with 19 bases between. The CDR3 covers 16 residues. As DNA, the CDR3 is TGTGCCAGCAGCCTCATAAGCCTAGAGGTCGACTATGGCTACACCTTC. Translating gives CASSLISLEVDYGYTF.

This clone was counted once. The CDR3 coding sequence is TGTGCCAGCAGTGGATCCGGACAGGGTTCGTCCTACGAGCAGTACTTC. Its protein is CASSGSGQGSSYEQYF. The rearrangement uses TRBV25-1 and TRBJ2-7; 8 bases are shared with TRBD1. There are 16 residues in the CDR3. Germline loops: CDR1 MGHDK, CDR2 SYGVNS. The V segment lost 4 bases and the J segment 1 base; nucleotides outside the gene matches: 9.

This clone has just one count. The rearrangement uses TRBV3-1 (or the pseudogene TRBV3-2) and TRBJ1-1; maybe TRBD1 (6 bases). Trimming took 0 bases from V and 1 from J, leaving 12 bases between them. CDR3 length: 16 amino acids. Germline CDR1 LGHDT, CDR2 YNNKEL (reference sequence). CDR3 DNA: TGTGCCAGCAGCCAAGATTCCGGGGGGCCGAACACTGAAGCTTTCTTT. Translation: CASSQDSGGPNTEAFF.

This chain connects TRBV7-3 to TRBJ1-1, with D tentatively TRBD1 (5 bases). From germline, CDR1 is SGHTA and CDR2 FQGTGA. Trimming pared 5 bases from V and 1 base from J, leaving 14 bases between. The CDR3 loop spans 15 amino acids. The CDR3 region is CASSDQPGQNTEAFF. The CDR3 DNA reads TGTGCCAGCAGCGATCAACCCGGACAGAACACTGAAGCTTTCTTT. The full variable domain, with the rest looked up from reference TRBV7-3 and TRBJ1-1, is GAGVSQTPSNKVTEKGKYVELRCDPISGHTALYWYRQSLGQGPEFLIYFQGTGAADDSGLPNDRFFAVRPEGSVSTLKIQRTERGDSAVYLCASSDQPGQNTEAFFGQGTRLTVV.

This clone was counted a single time. The rearrangement uses TRBV24-1 and TRBJ2-3, with 9 bases identical to TRBD1. CDR1 and CDR2 (germline): KGHDR, SFDVKD. V lost 5 bases and J lost 6; bases outside the gene matches: 8. The CDR3 spans 15 residues. This CDR3 is CATSAGTGLWDTQYF. DNA for the CDR3: TGTGCCACCAGTGCCGGGACAGGGCTTTGGGATACGCAGTATTTT.

This chain uses TRBV7-8 with TRBJ1-1; unclear D gene. CDR3 length: 17 amino acids. Germline V lookup: CDR1 SGHVS, CDR2 FQNEAQ. The ends were cut back, 1 base at V and 3 bases at J, with 18 bases in the middle. This chain's CDR3 is CASSLGIPGSLYTEAFF. In nucleotides, the CDR3 is TGTGCCAGCAGCTTAGGAATACCCGGTTCCCTTTACACTGAAGCTTTCTTT.

The chain joins TRBV7-2 to TRBJ2-7; perhaps TRBD1 as D (5 bases). V was pared by 5 bases and J by 4 bases, with 12 bases between. Germline assignment: CDR1 SGHTA and CDR2 FQGNSA. The length of the CDR3 is 13 residues. The CDR3 bases are TGTGCCAGCAGCCCCAAGGCAGGGTACGAGCAGTACTTC. Residues: CASSPKAGYEQYF.

This clone was counted a single time. The chain recombines TRBV4-1 with TRBJ2-2; tentative D call: TRBD1 (5 bases). The CDR3 extends over 15 amino acids. The germline V gene encodes CDR1 MGHRA and CDR2 YSYEKL. Trimming stripped 0 bases from V and 6 bases from J, with 11 bases between. CDR3 amino acids: CASSQERVGAGELFF. The CDR3 nucleotides read TGCGCCAGCAGCCAAGAAAGGGTAGGGGCCGGGGAGCTGTTTTTT.

Only a few counts were recorded for this clone. This chain uses TRBV5-6 with TRBJ2-3; the D gene is possibly TRBD2 (6 bases). The V end was cut by 0 bases, the J end by 5 bases, with 10 bases between. The CDR3 has 14 residues. The germline gives CDR1 SGHDT, CDR2 YYEEEE. The CDR3 sequence is CASSLGGAGDTQYF. CDR3 DNA sequence: TGTGCCAGCAGCTTGGGCGGGGCAGGAGATACGCAGTATTTT. The complete variable domain, with remaining parts taken from reference TRBV5-6 and TRBJ2-3, reads DAGVTQSPTHLIKTRGQQVTLRCSPKSGHDTVSWYQQALGQGPQFIFQYYEEEERQRGNFPDRFSGHQFPNYSSELNVNALLLGDSALYLCASSLGGAGDTQYFGPGTRLTVL.

V usage is TRBV5-4 and J usage is TRBJ2-7; 10 positions agree with TRBD2. This CDR3 has 13 amino acids. Germline V CDR1 and CDR2: SGHNT, YYREEE (reference sequence). The trim removed 3 bases at V and 4 bases at J, leaving 1 base unmatched. As DNA, the CDR3 is TGTGCCAGCAGCTCAGCGGGGGGGTACGAGCAGTACTTC. The encoded protein is CASSSAGGYEQYF. Variable domain in full (rest from reference TRBV5-4 and TRBJ2-7): ETGVTQSPTHLIKTRGQQVTLRCSSQSGHNTVSWYQQALGQGPQFIFQYYREEENGRGNFPPRFSGLQFPNYSSELNVNALELDDSALYLCASSSAGGYEQYFGPGTRLTVT.

The rearrangement links TRBV18 to TRBJ2-1; D possibly corresponds to TRBD2 (5 bases). V lost 0 bases, J lost 7 bases, and 10 bases lay in between. Germline CDR1 KGHSH, CDR2 LQKENI. This CDR3 comprises 14 residues. CDR3 region: CASSPPRPGNEQFF. The DNA for the CDR3 is TGTGCCAGCTCACCACCTCGCCCGGGGAATGAGCAGTTCTTC.

DNA for the CDR3: TGTGCCAGCAAAAAGCGGGGCGGCACAGATACGCAGTATTTT. The encoded protein is CASKKRGGTDTQYF. J is TRBJ2-3 and V is TRBV2; 7 positions match TRBD2. J lost 1 base, V lost 7 bases, and 5 bases had no gene match. Per germline, CDR1 SNHLY and CDR2 FYNNEI. CDR3 length: 14 residues.

The chain employs TRBV24-1 and TRBJ1-4; 11 bases align to TRBD1. The V gene's germline CDR1 is KGHDR and CDR2 SFDVKD. V was clipped by 12 bases and J by 1 base; unmatched bases: 21. The length of the CDR3 is 20 residues. The CDR3 DNA is TGTGCCTCCCGAGGGTGTGGACAGGGGGCGTCGGAGGAAACTAATGAAAAACTGTTTTTT. Its translation: CASRGCGQGASEETNEKLFF.

The chain is built from TRBV5-3 and TRBJ2-7, with TRBD2 as a possible D gene (6 bases). TRBV5-3 is classed as an ORF, of uncertain function. V lost 4 bases and J lost 4, with 18 bases in between. The CDR3 has 15 residues. The CDR3 protein is CARSPGGDRLYEQYF. CDR3 coding DNA: TGTGCCAGAAGCCCAGGCGGGGATCGGTTGTACGAGCAGTACTTC.

The genes are TRBV6-2 or TRBV6-3 and TRBJ2-1, with D perhaps TRBD1 (6 bases). With 3 bases removed from V and 8 bases from J, the gap between germline ends came to 11 bases. Germline CDR1 and CDR2: MNHEY and SVGEGT. This CDR3 is built from 13 residues. CDR3 in amino acids: CASSYRRGDEQFF. CDR3 nucleotides: TGTGCCAGCAGTTATCGCAGGGGAGATGAGCAGTTCTTC.

V gene TRBV18 combines with J gene TRBJ2-6; TRBD1 matches at 7 bases. This CDR3 is 18 amino acids long. CDR1 and CDR2 (germline): KGHSH, LQKENI. The V segment lost 3 bases and the J segment 0 bases; nucleotides outside the gene matches: 8. As DNA, the CDR3 is TGTGCCAGCTCACCGACAGGGCTCTTCCTCTCTGGGGCCAACGTCCTGACTTTC. It codes for CASSPTGLFLSGANVLTF.

With regard to this clone: Other DNA sequences in this specimen translate into the identical CDR3. The rearrangement joins TRBV24-1 to TRBJ1-5; TRBD1 might be the D (5 bases). V was pared by 5 bases and J by 3 bases, with 7 bases between. The CDR3 has 13 residues. CDR1 KGHDR and CDR2 SFDVKD come from the germline V gene. The CDR3: CATSGQHNQPQHF. The CDR3 bases are TGTGCCACCAGTGGACAGCACAATCAGCCCCAGCATTTT.

The genes are TRBV5-6 and TRBJ2-7; D is possibly TRBD2 (5 bases). V was cut by 0 bases and J by 6 bases, with 10 bases left in between. The CDR3 is 13 amino acids. Germline assignment: CDR1 SGHDT and CDR2 YYEEEE. In DNA form, the CDR3 reads TGTGCCAGCAGCTTGGCGGAAGGGAGCGAGCAGTACTTC. Amino acids: CASSLAEGSEQYF.

V usage is TRBV27 and J usage is TRBJ2-7; D remains ambiguous. CDR1 and CDR2 from the germline V gene are MNHEY and SMNVEV (reference sequence). V was clipped by 7 bases and J by 4 bases, with 17 bases between them. This CDR3 comprises 14 residues. CDR3 in amino acids: CASTRPEPPYEQYF. CDR3 bases: TGTGCCAGCACGCGCCCCGAGCCACCTTACGAGCAGTACTTC.

CDR3 in amino acids: CSASRTVVGEQYF. Here the CDR3 DNA reads TGCAGTGCTAGTCGGACAGTTGTAGGCGAGCAGTACTTC. The V gene is TRBV20-1, the J gene TRBJ2-7, with TRBD1 as a possible D gene (6 bases). The V end lost 3 bases, the J end lost 6 bases, and 15 bases lay between the germline ends. CDR1 is DFQATT, CDR2 SNEGSKA, per germline (reference sequence). The length of the CDR3 is 13 residues.

This clone has only a few counts. V is TRBV15 and J is TRBJ2-7, with D perhaps TRBD2 (5 bases). V lost 8 bases to trimming and J lost 6 bases, with 23 bases between them. Per germline, CDR1 LNHNV and CDR2 YYDKDF (reference sequence). This CDR3 is 15 amino acids long. CDR3 DNA: TGTGCCACCTCACTCCTGGGGAGCTCGGCACCCGAGCAGTACTTC. This encodes CATSLLGSSAPEQYF.

Only one count was recorded for this clone. This chain links TRBV18 with TRBJ1-4; no firm D call. The CDR3 totals 16 residues. CDR1 is KGHSH, CDR2 LQKENI, per germline. V lost 3 bases, J lost 3 bases, and 14 bases lay in between. CDR3: CASSPPLVGANEKLFF. The DNA of the CDR3 is TGTGCCAGCTCACCTCCCCTCGTGGGAGCTAATGAAAAACTGTTTTTT.

This clone is a singleton in its sample. V gene TRBV9 combines with J gene TRBJ1-6; the D is unclear. V lost 0 bases, J lost 5 bases, and 9 bases lay in between. Germline CDR1 and CDR2: SGDLS and YYNGEE. The CDR3 is made up of 15 amino acids. CDR3: CASSVVPEDNSPLHF. The CDR3 coding sequence is TGTGCCAGCAGCGTAGTTCCAGAAGATAATTCACCCCTCCACTTT.

Worth noting for this clone: The sample carries other DNA sequences with the same CDR3. The chain is built from TRBV11-3 and TRBJ2-2; TRBD2 aligns across 8 bases. The CDR3 consists of 15 residues. Trimming took 5 bases from V and 0 from J; bases not matched to a gene: 2. Germline V CDR1 and CDR2: SGHNT, YENEEA. CDR3 sequence (DNA): TGTGCCAGCAGCCTCGGGGGGGCGAACACCGGGGAGCTGTTTTTT. Amino acids: CASSLGGANTGELFF.